One sample yielded the 19 T cell receptor beta chains listed below, sequenced in a study of Ad26.COV2.S vaccination and SARS-CoV-2 variants. Treatment given: 19 received Ad26.COV2.S at low or high dose, single or two shots; five or six received placebo; per-sample allocation not given. Vaccine and placebo recipients were sampled on day 63 after the first injection. TCRdb's table, derived via immunoSEQ multiplex PCR, lists solely in-frame clones and lacks some. Of about 350,000 clones in the sample, less than 90% were seen once. Material: peripheral blood, obtained in a trial of Ad26.COV2.S vaccine versus placebo. The receptors were gathered from a person aged 18 to 65 who received the Ad26.COV2.S COVID-19 vaccine or a placebo.

The chain carries TRBV7-9 and TRBJ2-5; D unclear. Trimming removed 0 bases at V and 1 base at J, with 9 bases between. Germline values: CDR1 SEHNR, CDR2 FQNEAQ (reference sequence). The CDR3 length is 15 residues. In DNA form, the CDR3 reads TGTGCCAGCAGCTTAGCGGAAACCCTCCAAGAGACCCAGTACTTC. This gives the protein CASSLAETLQETQYF.

The chain carries TRBV6-1 and TRBJ1-5; 7 nucleotides agree with TRBD1. V lost 0 bases to trimming and J lost 3 bases; unmatched junction nucleotides: 5. The germline CDR1 and CDR2 sequences are MNHNS and SASEGT. CDR3 length: 16 amino acids. This CDR3 reads CASSEARRGLNQPQHF. The DNA of the CDR3 is TGTGCCAGCAGTGAAGCGCGAAGGGGGCTCAATCAGCCCCAGCATTTT.

This clone was seen a handful of times. The V call is TRBV6-6, the J call TRBJ1-4; D is undetermined. Germline V gene sequence: CDR1 MNHNY, CDR2 SVGAGI (reference sequence). V was pared by 4 bases and J by 6 bases, with 6 bases between. The CDR3 runs 12 residues. CDR3 sequence: CASSSDDEKLFF. For the CDR3, the DNA is TGTGCCAGCAGTTCTGACGATGAAAAACTGTTTTTT.

The chain recombines TRBV10-3 with TRBJ2-5; 7 bases are shared with TRBD2. The germline gives CDR1 ENHRY, CDR2 SYGVKD. Germline trimming cut 5 bases from V and 3 bases from J; bases unmatched to any gene: 9. This CDR3 spans 15 amino acids. The CDR3 sequence: CAISPRPSGEETQYF. CDR3 DNA: TGTGCCATCAGTCCCAGGCCCAGCGGGGAAGAGACCCAGTACTTC.

V gene TRBV24-1 combines with J gene TRBJ1-1; weak D call: TRBD1 (5 bases). From germline, CDR1 is KGHDR and CDR2 SFDVKD. The CDR3 has 14 residues. V lost 4 bases to trimming and J lost 11 bases, with 19 bases between them. The CDR3 bases are TGTGCCACCAGTGACCGTTGGGGGAATAAGGGGGCTTTCTTT. It is translated as CATSDRWGNKGAFF.

This rearrangement joins TRBV5-4 to TRBJ2-1, with TRBD2 identical over 7 bases. Germline V gene data show CDR1 as SGHNT and CDR2 as YYREEE (reference sequence). Trimming removed 2 bases from V and 1 base from J; junction bases left unmatched: 3. The CDR3 runs to 15 residues. The CDR3 sequence: CASSFTGRSYNEQFF. In DNA, the CDR3 is TGTGCCAGCAGCTTTACCGGGAGGTCCTACAATGAGCAGTTCTTC.

This clone was observed a few times. This chain links TRBV27 with TRBJ2-1; 7 positions agree with TRBD1. V gave up 5 bases and J gave up 0 bases; unmatched junction bases: 7. CDR1 is MNHEY and CDR2 is SMNVEV in the germline V gene (reference sequence). This CDR3 contains 16 residues. In DNA form, the CDR3 reads TGTGCCAGCAGTCTACAGGGGATGAGCTCCTACAATGAGCAGTTCTTC. Translation gives CASSLQGMSSYNEQFF.

J is TRBJ2-7 and V is TRBV7-2, with 7 bases fitting TRBD2. CDR1 is SGHTA, CDR2 FQGNSA, per germline. This CDR3 has 16 amino acids. The V segment lost 1 base and the J segment 9 bases; nucleotides outside the gene matches: 15. The DNA for the CDR3 is TGTGCCAGCAGCTTAGTGTTACGGGAGGCCCAAAGTAGGCAGTACTTC. Encoded protein: CASSLVLREAQSRQYF. Full variable domain (missing parts from reference TRBV7-2 and TRBJ2-7): GAGVSQSPSNKVTEKGKDVELRCDPISGHTALYWYRQSLGQGLEFLIYFQGNSAPDKSGLPSDRFSAERTGGSVSTLTIQRTQQEDSAVYLCASSLVLREAQSRQYFGPGTRLTVT.

The genes are TRBV6-5 and TRBJ1-5; 8 nucleotides agree with TRBD1. The ends lost 6 bases at V and 4 bases at J; junction bases unmatched: 2. This CDR3 is 13 amino acids long. Germline values: CDR1 MNHEY, CDR2 SVGAGI. The CDR3 sequence is CASSRQGNQPQHF. DNA of the CDR3: TGTGCCAGCAGCCGACAGGGGAATCAGCCCCAGCATTTT.

The chain carries TRBV10-2 and TRBJ2-4, with D uncertain. V gave up 4 bases and J gave up 1 base, with 11 bases separating them. The length of the CDR3 is 15 residues. Germline CDR1 WSHSY, CDR2 SAAADI. The CDR3 DNA sequence: TGCGCCAGCAGTGTGAGGCTGGAGGCCAAAAACATTCAGTACTTC. It codes for CASSVRLEAKNIQYF.

The rearrangement uses TRBV7-2 and TRBJ2-2; D not resolved. V was trimmed by 5 bases and J by 3 bases, leaving 16 bases between them. The length of the CDR3 is 16 residues. Germline V gene data show CDR1 as SGHTA and CDR2 as FQGNSA. CDR3 nucleotide sequence: TGTGCCAGCAGCCCCCGTCCCCTTCGGGACACCGGGGAGCTGTTTTTT. Protein product: CASSPRPLRDTGELFF.

In nucleotides, the CDR3 is TGTGCCAGCAGTATGACAGGGGGTACGCAGTATTTT. It yields the protein CASSMTGGTQYF. The rearrangement joins TRBV2 to TRBJ2-3, with 9 bases matching TRBD1. V gave up 5 bases and J gave up 8 bases; unmatched junction bases: 2. The CDR3 covers 12 residues. Germline V gene lookup returns CDR1 SNHLY and CDR2 FYNNEI.

The chain employs TRBV19 and TRBJ2-5, with 7 bases matching TRBD2. In germline, CDR1 is LNHDA, CDR2 SQIVND (reference sequence). Trimming cost V 10 bases and J 7 bases; bases outside gene matches: 9. CDR3 length equals 12 residues. CDR3 in amino acids: CATMTSPGTQYF. CDR3 bases: TGTGCCACTATGACTAGCCCTGGGACCCAGTACTTC.

J is TRBJ1-1 and V is TRBV4-3; a possible D gene is TRBD1 (5 bases). V was trimmed by 2 bases and J by 0 bases, leaving 13 bases between them. The CDR3 consists of 16 residues. Looked up from germline, CDR1 is LGHNA and CDR2 is YSLEER. CDR3 protein: CASSQSLGTVNTEAFF. CDR3 sequence (DNA): TGCGCCAGCAGCCAAAGCCTGGGGACGGTGAACACTGAAGCTTTCTTT.

This clone has just one count. The chain couples TRBV20-1 to TRBJ2-5; 9 bases agree with TRBD1. The CDR3 extends over 16 amino acids. The J segment lost 6 bases and the V segment lost 3 bases, leaving 14 bases of the junction unmatched. Germline CDR1 reads DFQATT; CDR2 reads SNEGSKA (reference sequence). The CDR3 loop reads CSASTFEDRGPKTQYF. The CDR3 DNA follows: TGCAGTGCTAGTACATTTGAGGACAGGGGACCGAAGACCCAGTACTTC.

This clone was observed a single time. The identical CDR3 is also encoded by other nucleotide sequences in the sample. The V and J genes are TRBV28 and TRBJ2-7; D remains unclear. This CDR3 comprises 12 residues. V gave up 6 bases and J gave up 1 base, with 7 bases separating them. Germline values: CDR1 MDHEN, CDR2 SYDVKM. CDR3 residues: CASSPPSYEQYF. In DNA form, the CDR3 reads TGTGCCAGCAGCCCTCCATCCTACGAGCAGTACTTC.

V and J are TRBV9 and TRBJ2-1; D is possibly TRBD2 (6 bases). The CDR3 extends over 15 amino acids. The V gene lost 0 bases and the J gene lost 6 bases, with 13 bases spanning the gap. CDR1 is SGDLS, CDR2 YYNGEE, per germline. The CDR3 region has the DNA TGTGCCAGCAGCGTAGAGGGACTTATAACCAATGAGCAGTTCTTC. It is translated as CASSVEGLITNEQFF.

The genes are TRBV2 and TRBJ1-6, with D unclear. Germline-derived CDR1 and CDR2 are SNHLY and FYNNEI. Trimming left V 7 bases short and J 10 bases short, with 14 bases between. The length of the CDR3 is 13 residues. The CDR3 DNA reads TGTGCCAGCAACGGACTTCTTGGCTCACCCCTCCACTTT. It is translated as CASNGLLGSPLHF.

The chain joins TRBV4-3 to TRBJ1-2; unclear D gene. The V end lost 0 bases, the J end lost 3 bases, and 11 bases lay between the germline ends. CDR1 LGHNA and CDR2 YSLEER come from the germline V gene. This CDR3 region has 15 residues. In nucleotides, the CDR3 is TGCGCCAGCAGCCAAGAGTCCGGCAGCTACTATGGCTACACCTTC. This gives the protein CASSQESGSYYGYTF.